This T cell receptor (beta chain) came from a study of blood T cell repertoires in COVID-19. Authors' processing steps: For nucleated cells, counts were estimated from reference gene primer amplification. Method: immunoSEQ multiplex PCR; TCRdb's copy keeps in-frame clones and lacks some. The V and J calls and clone size are taken from that table; D and trimming were inferred from the DNA. The sample carries approximately 440,000 clones, 90% recorded once. Those who participated ranged in age from about 18 to 89 years and resided in approximately 23 US areas. V was cut by 2 bases and J by 3 bases, with 14 bases left in between. CDR1 is SGHTS and CDR2 is YDEGEE in the germline V gene. CDR3 length: 16 amino acids.

The TCR originated in a man between 18 and 29 years old who had recovered from COVID-19. Sequencing was carried out using PBMCs or T cells enriched from blood (not recorded which). The J gene is TRBJ2-2, the V gene TRBV5-8; D might be TRBD2 (5 bases). The CDR3 sequence: CASSFFGGFYTGELFF. The CDR3 DNA follows: TGTGCCAGCAGCTTCTTCGGAGGATTTTACACCGGGGAGCTGTTTTTT.